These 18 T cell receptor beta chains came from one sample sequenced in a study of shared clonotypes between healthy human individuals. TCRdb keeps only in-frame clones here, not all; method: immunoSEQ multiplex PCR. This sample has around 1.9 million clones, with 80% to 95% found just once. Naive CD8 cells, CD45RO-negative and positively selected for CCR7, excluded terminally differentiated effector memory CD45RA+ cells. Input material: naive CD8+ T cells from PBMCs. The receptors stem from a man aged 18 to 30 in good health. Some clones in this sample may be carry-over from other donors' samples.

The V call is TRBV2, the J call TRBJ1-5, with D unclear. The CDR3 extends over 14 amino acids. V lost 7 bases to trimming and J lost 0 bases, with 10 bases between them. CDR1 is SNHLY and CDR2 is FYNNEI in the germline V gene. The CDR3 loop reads CASKELYSNQPQHF. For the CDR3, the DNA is TGTGCCAGCAAAGAGCTCTATAGCAATCAGCCCCAGCATTTT.

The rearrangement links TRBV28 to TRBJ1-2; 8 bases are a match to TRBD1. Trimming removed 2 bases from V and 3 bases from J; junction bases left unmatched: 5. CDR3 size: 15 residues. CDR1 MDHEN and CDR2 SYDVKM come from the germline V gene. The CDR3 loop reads CASSLQGALYYGYTF. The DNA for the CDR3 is TGTGCCAGCAGTTTACAGGGGGCGCTGTACTATGGCTACACCTTC.

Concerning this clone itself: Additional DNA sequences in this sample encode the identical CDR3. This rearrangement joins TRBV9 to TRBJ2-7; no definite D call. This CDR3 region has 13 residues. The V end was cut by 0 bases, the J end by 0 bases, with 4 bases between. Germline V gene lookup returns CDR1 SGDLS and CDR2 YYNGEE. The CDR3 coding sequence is TGTGCCAGCAGCGTAGCAAGCTCCTACGAGCAGTACTTC. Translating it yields CASSVASSYEQYF.

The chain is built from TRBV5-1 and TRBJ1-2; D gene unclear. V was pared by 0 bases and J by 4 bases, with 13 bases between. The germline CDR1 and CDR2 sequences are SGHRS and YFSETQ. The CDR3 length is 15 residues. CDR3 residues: CASSLDLWDSYGYTF. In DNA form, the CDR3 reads TGCGCCAGCAGCTTGGACTTATGGGATTCCTATGGCTACACCTTC.

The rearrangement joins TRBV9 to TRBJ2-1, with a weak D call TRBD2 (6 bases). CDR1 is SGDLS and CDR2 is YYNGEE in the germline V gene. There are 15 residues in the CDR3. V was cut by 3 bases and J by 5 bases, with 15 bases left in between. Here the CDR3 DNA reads TGTGCCAGCAGCGCAGTCAGGGACTTCGACAATGAGCAGTTCTTC. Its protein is CASSAVRDFDNEQFF.

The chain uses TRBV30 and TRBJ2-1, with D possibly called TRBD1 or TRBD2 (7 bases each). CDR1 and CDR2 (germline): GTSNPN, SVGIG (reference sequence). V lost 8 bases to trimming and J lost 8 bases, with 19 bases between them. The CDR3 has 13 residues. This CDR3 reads CAAQGGRPHEQFF. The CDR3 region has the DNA TGTGCCGCCCAGGGGGGGCGCCCCCATGAGCAGTTCTTC.

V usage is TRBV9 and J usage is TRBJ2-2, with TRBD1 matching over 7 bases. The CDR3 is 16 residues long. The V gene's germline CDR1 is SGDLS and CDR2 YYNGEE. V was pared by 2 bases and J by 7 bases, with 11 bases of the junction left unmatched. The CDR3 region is CASSVDRETSLGELFF. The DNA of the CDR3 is TGTGCCAGCAGCGTTGACAGGGAAACCTCTCTCGGGGAGCTGTTTTTT.

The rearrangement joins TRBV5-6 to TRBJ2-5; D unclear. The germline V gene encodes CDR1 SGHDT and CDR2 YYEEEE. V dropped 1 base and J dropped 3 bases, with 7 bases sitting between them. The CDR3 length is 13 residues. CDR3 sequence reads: CASSLFGKETQYF. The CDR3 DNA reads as TGTGCCAGCAGCTTGTTTGGAAAAGAGACCCAGTACTTC.

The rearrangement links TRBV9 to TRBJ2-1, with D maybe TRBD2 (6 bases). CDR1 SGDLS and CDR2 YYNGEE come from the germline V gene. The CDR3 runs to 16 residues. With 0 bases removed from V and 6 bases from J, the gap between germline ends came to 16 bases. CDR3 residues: CASSVVGGVGGNEQFF. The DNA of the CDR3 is TGTGCCAGCAGCGTAGTCGGGGGAGTAGGCGGCAATGAGCAGTTCTTC.

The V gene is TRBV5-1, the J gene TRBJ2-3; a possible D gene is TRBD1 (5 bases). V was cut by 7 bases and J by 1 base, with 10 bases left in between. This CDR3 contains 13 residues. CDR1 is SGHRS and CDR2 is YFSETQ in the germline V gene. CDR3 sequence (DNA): TGCGCCAGCGCAGGGTTTCGCACAGATACGCAGTATTTT. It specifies CASAGFRTDTQYF.

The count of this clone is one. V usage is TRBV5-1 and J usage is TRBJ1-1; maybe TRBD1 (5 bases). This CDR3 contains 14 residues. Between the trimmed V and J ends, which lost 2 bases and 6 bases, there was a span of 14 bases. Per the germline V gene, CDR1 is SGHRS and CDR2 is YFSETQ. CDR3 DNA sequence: TGCGCCAGCAGCTTTTCAGGGCCCGTCGCTGAAGCTTTCTTT. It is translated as CASSFSGPVAEAFF. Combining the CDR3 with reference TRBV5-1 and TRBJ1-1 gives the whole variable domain KAGVTQTPRYLIKTRGQQVTLSCSPISGHRSVSWYQQTPGQGLQFLFEYFSETQRNKGNFPGRFSGRQFSNSRSEMNVSTLELGDSALYLCASSFSGPVAEAFFGQGTRLTVV.

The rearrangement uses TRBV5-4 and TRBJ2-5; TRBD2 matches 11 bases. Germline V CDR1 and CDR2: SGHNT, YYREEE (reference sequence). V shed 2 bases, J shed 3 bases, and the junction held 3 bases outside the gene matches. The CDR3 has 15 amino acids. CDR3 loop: CASSLEGLAEETQYF. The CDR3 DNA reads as TGTGCCAGCAGCTTAGAGGGACTAGCGGAAGAGACCCAGTACTTC. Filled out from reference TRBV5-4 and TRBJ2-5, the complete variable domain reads ETGVTQSPTHLIKTRGQQVTLRCSSQSGHNTVSWYQQALGQGPQFIFQYYREEENGRGNFPPRFSGLQFPNYSSELNVNALELDDSALYLCASSLEGLAEETQYFGPGTRLLVL.

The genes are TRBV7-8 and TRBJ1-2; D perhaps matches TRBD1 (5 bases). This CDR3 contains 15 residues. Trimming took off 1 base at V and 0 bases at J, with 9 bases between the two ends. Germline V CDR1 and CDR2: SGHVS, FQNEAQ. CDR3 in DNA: TGTGCCAGCAGCTTAGAAGTGGGGGCTAACTATGGCTACACCTTC. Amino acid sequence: CASSLEVGANYGYTF.

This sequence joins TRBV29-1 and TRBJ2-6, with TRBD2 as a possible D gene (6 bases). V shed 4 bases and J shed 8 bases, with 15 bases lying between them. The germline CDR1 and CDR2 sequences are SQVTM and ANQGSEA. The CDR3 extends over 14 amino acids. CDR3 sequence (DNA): TGCAGCGTTGTTTCTTCTGGAGGGACCAACGTCCTGACTTTC. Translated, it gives CSVVSSGGTNVLTF.

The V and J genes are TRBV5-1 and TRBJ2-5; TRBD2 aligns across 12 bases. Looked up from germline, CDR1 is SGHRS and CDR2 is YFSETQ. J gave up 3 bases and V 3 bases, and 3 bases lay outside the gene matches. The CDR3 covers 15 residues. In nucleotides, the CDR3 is TGCGCCAGCAGCTCTCGACTAGCGGGAGAAGAGACCCAGTACTTC. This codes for CASSSRLAGEETQYF.

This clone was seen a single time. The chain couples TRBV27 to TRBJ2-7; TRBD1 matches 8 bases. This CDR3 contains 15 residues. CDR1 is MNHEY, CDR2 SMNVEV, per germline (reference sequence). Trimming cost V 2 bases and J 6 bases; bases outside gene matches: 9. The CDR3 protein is CASSLVARGLVEQYF. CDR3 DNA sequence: TGTGCCAGCAGTTTAGTTGCCAGGGGGCTAGTCGAGCAGTACTTC.

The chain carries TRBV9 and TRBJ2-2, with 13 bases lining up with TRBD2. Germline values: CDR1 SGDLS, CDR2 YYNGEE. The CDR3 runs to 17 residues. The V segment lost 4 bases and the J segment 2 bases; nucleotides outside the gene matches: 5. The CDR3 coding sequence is TGTGCCAGCAGCCCTCGGACTAGCGGGAGAAACACCGGGGAGCTGTTTTTT. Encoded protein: CASSPRTSGRNTGELFF.

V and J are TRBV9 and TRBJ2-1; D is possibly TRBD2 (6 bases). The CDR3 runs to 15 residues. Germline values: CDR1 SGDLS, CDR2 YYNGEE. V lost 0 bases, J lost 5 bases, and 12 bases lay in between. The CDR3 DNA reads TGTGCCAGCAGCGTAGTCGGGAGAAGCGACAATGAGCAGTTCTTC. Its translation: CASSVVGRSDNEQFF.